The entry below gives a single T cell receptor beta chain sequence along with its context. This entry belongs to a study of blood T cell repertoires in COVID-19. Study background: Some COVID-19 samples were acute and others convalescent; all came from the United States, Italy and Spain. T cells, B-cell-depleted T cells, or PBMCs supplied cDNA or gDNA.

V shed 3 bases and J shed 5 bases, with 19 bases lying between them. The CDR3 is 16 residues long. The V gene's germline CDR1 is MDHEN and CDR2 SYDVKM. The authors' processing: Amplified reference gene primers provided the basis for estimating nucleated cell counts. Generated by immunoSEQ multiplex PCR, the TCRdb table keeps only in-frame clones and is missing some. The DNA was the basis for D and trimming; V, J and clone size are from that table. The sample shows about 140,000 clones, around 86% of them seen only once. V is TRBV28 and J is TRBJ2-5; D possibly corresponds to TRBD2 (5 bases). Sequenced sample: peripheral blood. The sequence was obtained from a human donor in a cohort sampled during active COVID-19. The CDR3 sequence: CASSFFSRTRRETQYF. The CDR3 DNA reads TGTGCCAGCAGTTTCTTCTCCAGGACTCGTCGGGAGACCCAGTACTTC.